The rows below give T cell receptor beta chains drawn from one sample of a study of blood T cell repertoires in COVID-19. Clones were read by immunoSEQ multiplex PCR, and TCRdb kept only the in-frame ones, dropping some. The data contain about 140,000 clones, less than 80% of them singletons. Sequenced: peripheral blood. The receptors were sampled from a man aged 55-75 years with acute or convalescent COVID-19. Both conserved end residues are part of each CDR3. The D gene is left open where the match is weak. Clone size is shown for a subset of rows, as once, few, many or a class of expanded clone.

d_call j_call clone_size v_call cdr3_aa cdr3_nt
TRBD2 TRBJ2-1 many TRBV6-2/TRBV6-3 CASSYRTSGSRYNEQFF TGTGCCAGCAGTTACCGGACTAGCGGGAGTAGGTACAATGAGCAGTTCTTC
NA TRBJ1-6 many TRBV30 CAWRPGSYNSPLHF TGTGCCTGGAGACCAGGGTCCTATAATTCACCCCTCCACTTT
NA TRBJ1-4 NA TRBV28 CASSLGGLTNEKLFF TGTGCCAGCAGTTTGGGGGGGCTAACTAATGAAAAACTGTTTTTT
TRBD2 TRBJ2-2 NA TRBV10-2 CASSLAGGGGTGELFF TGCGCCAGCAGTCTAGCGGGAGGAGGCGGCACCGGGGAGCTGTTTTTT
TRBD1 TRBJ1-3 NA TRBV7-2 CASSPQGAGNTIYF TGTGCCAGCAGCCCTCAGGGGGCTGGAAACACCATATATTTT
TRBD2 TRBJ2-7 NA TRBV9 CASSPGRGVPYEQYF TGTGCCAGCAGCCCCGGGAGGGGAGTCCCCTACGAGCAGTACTTC
NA TRBJ1-5 few TRBV4-1 CASSQEYGLWGQPQHF TGCGCCAGCAGCCAAGAATATGGCCTTTGGGGCCAGCCCCAGCATTTT
NA TRBJ1-6 NA TRBV4-3 CASSQDDGLGGANNSPLHF TGCGCCAGCAGCCAAGATGACGGACTCGGGGGGGCTAATAATTCACCCCTCCACTTT
NA TRBJ1-5 NA TRBV4-1 CASSQDTSGVNQPQHF TGCGCCAGCAGCCAAGATACCTCGGGGGTCAATCAGCCCCAGCATTTT
NA TRBJ2-2 NA TRBV11-3 CASSSDPSSPGELFF TGTGCCAGCAGTTCCGACCCTAGTTCCCCCGGGGAGCTGTTTTTT
NA TRBJ1-1 NA TRBV7-9 CASSLVSFNTEAFF TGTGCCAGCAGCTTAGTCAGTTTCAACACTGAAGCTTTCTTT
NA TRBJ2-7 NA TRBV12-3/TRBV12-4 CASSLILGQAQYF TGTGCCAGCAGTTTGATTTTGGGGCAGGCGCAGTACTTC
TRBD1 TRBJ1-2 NA TRBV4-2 CASSQDDRDSDYGYTF TGTGCCAGCAGCCAAGATGACAGGGACAGTGATTATGGCTACACCTTC
NA TRBJ1-3 NA TRBV28 CASSLSGGNTIYF TGTGCCAGCAGTTTATCCGGTGGAAACACCATATATTTT
NA TRBJ2-5 NA TRBV5-5 CASSLAPVQETQYF TGTGCCAGCAGCTTGGCCCCAGTACAAGAGACCCAGTACTTC
TRBD1 TRBJ1-3 NA TRBV2 CASGDSFSGNTIYF TGTGCCAGCGGGGACAGCTTCTCTGGAAACACCATATATTTT
TRBD2 TRBJ2-1 NA TRBV5-1 CASSRTSGGLEQFF TGCGCCAGCAGCCGGACTAGCGGGGGCCTCGAGCAGTTCTTC
TRBD1 TRBJ1-1 NA TRBV2 CASSQTGWNTEAFF TGTGCCAGCAGCCAGACAGGGTGGAACACTGAAGCTTTCTTT
NA TRBJ2-1 few TRBV4-3 CASSQVGLAHYNEQFF TGCGCCAGCAGCCAAGTGGGCCTAGCGCACTACAATGAGCAGTTCTTC
TRBD1 TRBJ1-5 NA TRBV5-1 CASSPGQANQPQHF TGCGCCAGCAGCCCGGGACAGGCGAATCAGCCCCAGCATTTT
TRBD2 TRBJ2-7 NA TRBV5-1 CASSLGTSGSYEQYF TGCGCCAGCAGCCTCGGGACTAGCGGGAGCTACGAGCAGTACTTC
NA TRBJ1-6 NA TRBV3-1/TRBV3-2 CASSQDLTVASPLHF TGTGCCAGCAGCCAAGATCTTACAGTTGCTTCACCCCTCCACTTT
NA TRBJ1-2 NA TRBV19 CASSIPGRPLYGYTF TGTGCCAGTAGTATTCCAGGGAGGCCCCTCTATGGCTACACCTTC
NA TRBJ1-3 NA TRBV6-6 CASTKAASGNTIYF TGTGCCAGCACCAAAGCGGCCTCTGGAAACACCATATATTTT
TRBD1 TRBJ1-5 once TRBV2 CASGQGVQPQHF TGTGCCAGCGGACAGGGTGTACAGCCCCAGCATTTT
TRBD1 TRBJ1-2 NA TRBV9 CASSEWTGGTNGYTF TGTGCCAGCAGCGAATGGACAGGGGGCACGAATGGCTACACCTTC
NA TRBJ2-7 NA TRBV5-4 CASSWEQGNEQYF TGTGCCAGCAGCTGGGAACAGGGTAACGAGCAGTACTTC
NA TRBJ1-2 NA TRBV4-2 CASSPRSDNYGYTF TGTGCCAGCAGCCCGAGGTCAGATAACTATGGCTACACCTTC
NA TRBJ1-5 NA TRBV18 CASSPGNGAPQHF TGTGCCAGCTCACCGGGTAATGGGGCGCCCCAGCATTTT
NA TRBJ1-5 few TRBV6-5 CASRDPWQPGGPQHF TGTGCCAGCAGGGACCCCTGGCAACCGGGGGGGCCCCAGCATTTT
TRBD1 TRBJ1-1 few TRBV19 CASSITGVNTEAFF TGTGCCAGTAGTATAACAGGGGTGAACACTGAAGCTTTCTTT
NA TRBJ1-5 NA TRBV7-8 CASSLFSRQPSMDQPQHF TGTGCCAGCAGCTTATTCTCCAGACAGCCCTCCATGGATCAGCCCCAGCATTTT
NA TRBJ1-2 NA TRBV7-9 CASSLPGGAGYTF TGTGCCAGCAGTCTACCGGGCGGGGCTGGCTACACCTTC
TRBD1 TRBJ2-2 NA TRBV5-4 CASSSPGQGNTGELFF TGTGCCAGCAGTTCCCCGGGACAGGGGAACACCGGGGAGCTGTTTTTT
NA TRBJ1-3 NA TRBV15 CATSRDPLGPQGGNTIYF TGTGCCACCAGCAGAGATCCCCTCGGCCCCCAGGGAGGAAACACCATATATTTT
NA TRBJ2-2 once TRBV9 CASSVETSSRSGELFF TGTGCCAGCAGCGTCGAGACTAGTTCGAGGTCCGGGGAGCTGTTTTTT
NA TRBJ1-1 NA TRBV29-1 CSVSRTENTEAFF TGCAGCGTTTCCCGGACAGAGAACACTGAAGCTTTCTTT
TRBD2 TRBJ2-1 once TRBV27 CASTWYGRATYNEQFF TGTGCCAGCACCTGGTACGGGAGGGCCACCTACAATGAGCAGTTCTTC
TRBD2 TRBJ2-7 many TRBV19 CASSERTSGSYEQYF TGTGCCAGTAGTGAGCGGACTAGCGGGAGCTACGAGCAGTACTTC
NA TRBJ2-1 NA TRBV10-3 CAIGQMDEQFF TGTGCCATTGGACAGATGGATGAGCAGTTCTTC
TRBD2 TRBJ2-5 NA TRBV12-3/TRBV12-4 CASSLAGGETQYF TGTGCCAGCAGTTTGGCGGGGGGAGAGACCCAGTACTTC
NA TRBJ2-1 NA TRBV6-6 CASSPSNEQFF TGTGCCAGCAGCCCCAGCAATGAGCAGTTCTTC
TRBD2 TRBJ2-7 NA TRBV3-1/TRBV3-2 CASSSQLAASYEQYF TGTGCCAGCAGCTCTCAACTAGCGGCCTCCTACGAGCAGTACTTC
NA TRBJ2-1 NA TRBV25-1 CASSEPGRASYNEQFF TGTGCCAGCAGTGAACCTGGCAGGGCCTCCTACAATGAGCAGTTCTTC
NA TRBJ1-1 NA TRBV3-1/TRBV3-2 CASSQAGGRGEAFF TGTGCCAGCAGCCAAGCGGGGGGGAGGGGTGAAGCTTTCTTT
NA TRBJ1-2 NA TRBV6-5 CASSYLGLGGYGYTF TGTGCCAGCAGTTACTTGGGATTGGGGGGCTATGGCTACACCTTC
TRBD1 TRBJ1-1 NA TRBV7-2 CASSLSNRGGNTEAFF TGTGCCAGCAGCTTATCTAACAGGGGGGGGAACACTGAAGCTTTCTTT
NA TRBJ2-7 NA TRBV28 CASSLRDRRTYEQYF TGTGCCAGCAGTCTCCGAGACAGGCGCACCTACGAGCAGTACTTC
TRBD1 TRBJ2-7 once TRBV28 CASSSGGRYEQYF TGTGCCAGCAGTTCAGGGGGCAGGTACGAGCAGTACTTC
NA TRBJ2-5 NA TRBV7-9 CASAGGVETQYF TGTGCCAGTGCGGGCGGGGTAGAGACCCAGTACTTC
NA TRBJ2-6 NA TRBV4-3 CASSQEGGLSSGANVLTF TGCGCCAGCAGCCAAGAAGGCGGCCTGAGCTCTGGGGCCAACGTCCTGACTTTC
NA TRBJ1-4 NA TRBV19 CATGDGLRTHNEKLFF TGTGCCACCGGGGATGGGCTGAGGACCCATAATGAAAAACTGTTTTTT
NA TRBJ1-4 NA TRBV7-9 CASSRPQGMGEKLFF TGTGCCAGCAGCCGGCCCCAGGGGATGGGTGAAAAACTGTTTTTT
TRBD1 TRBJ1-4 NA TRBV28 CASRGGTGANEKLFF TGTGCCAGCAGGGGCGGGACAGGCGCTAATGAAAAACTGTTTTTT
NA TRBJ1-1 few TRBV6-5 CASSQGFGNTEAFF TGTGCCAGCAGCCAGGGGTTCGGGAACACTGAAGCTTTCTTT
NA TRBJ1-1 NA TRBV3-1/TRBV3-2 CASSFSGMGEAFF TGTGCCAGCAGCTTCTCGGGTATGGGTGAAGCTTTCTTT
NA TRBJ2-5 few TRBV7-2 CASSLAKGRETQYF TGTGCCAGCAGCTTAGCCAAGGGGAGGGAGACCCAGTACTTC
TRBD1 TRBJ1-6 NA TRBV27 CASSSTGLGSPLHF TGTGCCAGCAGTTCGACAGGGTTGGGTTCACCCCTCCACTTT
TRBD2 TRBJ2-5 once TRBV19 CASSILAGSEETQYF TGTGCCAGTAGTATTCTAGCGGGATCAGAGGAGACCCAGTACTTC
TRBD1 TRBJ1-1 NA TRBV29-1 CSVRRDRDVPEAFF TGCAGCGTCCGCCGGGACAGGGATGTACCTGAAGCTTTCTTT